The rows below give T cell receptor beta chains drawn from one sample of a study of blood T cell repertoires in COVID-19. Sequencing was performed with immunoSEQ multiplex PCR; in TCRdb, only in-frame clones are kept and a portion is missing. In the table there are roughly 40,000 clones, around 80% of which are singletons. Sequencing was done on a sample of peripheral blood. These receptors all stem from a human donor in a cohort sampled during active COVID-19. The CDR3 runs from the conserved cysteine through the conserved F or W. The order of the fields is clone size, V gene, D gene, J gene, CDR3 protein, CDR3 DNA. The D gene is left open where the match is weak. Not every row has a clone size; where given, it reads once, few, many or a size class.

>.|TRBV3-1/TRBV3-2|TRBD2|TRBJ2-1
CASSQGGGRGEQFF
TGTGCCAGCAGCCAAGGGGGCGGGAGGGGTGAGCAGTTCTTC
>.|TRBV12-5|TRBD2|TRBJ2-1
CASGAGGSYNEQFF
TGTGCTAGTGGGGCGGGAGGCTCCTACAATGAGCAGTTCTTC
>.|TRBV18|TRBD2|TRBJ2-1
CASSPLAGVVNEQFF
TGTGCCAGCTCACCCCTAGCGGGAGTAGTCAATGAGCAGTTCTTC
>.|TRBV19|TRBD2|TRBJ2-5
CASSISSGQETQYF
TGTGCCAGTAGTATTTCTAGCGGCCAAGAGACCCAGTACTTC
>.|TRBV28|TRBD1|TRBJ1-1
CASSWTGPNTEAFF
TGTGCCAGCAGTTGGACAGGCCCGAACACTGAAGCTTTCTTT
>few|TRBV6-5|.|TRBJ2-7
CASRSGLTYEQYF
TGTGCCAGCAGGTCGGGTCTCACCTACGAGCAGTACTTC
>.|TRBV5-4|.|TRBJ2-7
CASSLRGAYEQYF
TGTGCCAGCAGCTTGCGGGGGGCTTACGAGCAGTACTTC
>.|TRBV7-9|.|TRBJ2-5
CASSVSGLRETQYF
TGTGCCAGCAGCGTGTCAGGGTTGCGAGAGACCCAGTACTTC
>.|TRBV10-3|TRBD1|TRBJ2-5
CAIGRGLGETQYF
TGTGCCATCGGCAGGGGGCTCGGGGAGACCCAGTACTTC
>once|TRBV5-6|TRBD1|TRBJ2-7
CASSPKTGGAYYEQYF
TGTGCCAGCAGCCCGAAGACAGGGGGCGCTTATTACGAGCAGTACTTC
>.|TRBV20-1|.|TRBJ2-7
CSALDIYEQYF
TGCAGTGCTTTGGACATCTACGAGCAGTACTTC
>few|TRBV5-6|.|TRBJ1-2
CASSPRSYAAYGYTF
TGTGCCAGCAGCCCTCGGAGTTACGCAGCATATGGCTACACCTTC
>.|TRBV5-1|TRBD1|TRBJ1-1
CASSLVTGEAEAFF
TGCGCCAGCAGCTTGGTTACAGGGGAGGCTGAAGCTTTCTTT
>.|TRBV5-4|.|TRBJ2-1
CASSLEFGDNEQFF
TGTGCCAGCAGCTTGGAATTCGGAGACAATGAGCAGTTCTTC